This T cell receptor (beta chain) was captured in a study of blood T cell repertoires in COVID-19. Whole-study context: COVID-19 samples collected from the United States, Italy and Spain covered acute and convalescent phases. T cells, B-cell-depleted T cells, or PBMCs supplied cDNA or gDNA.

The assay was immunoSEQ multiplex PCR, and TCRdb's table has in-frame clones only and misses some. The sample lists approximately 390,000 clones, about 90% occurring once. Seattle cases were enrolled at active infection and followed longitudinally. What was sequenced was peripheral blood. The sequence was obtained from a woman aged 60-70 years with COVID-19, enrolled during active disease.

The CDR3 protein is CASSQGYTSNQPQHF. CDR3 sequence (DNA): TGTGCCAGCAGCCAAGGGTACACCTCCAATCAGCCCCAGCATTTT. The chain has TRBV3-1 (or the pseudogene TRBV3-2) and TRBJ1-5; D remains ambiguous. The V end lost 1 base, the J end lost 3 bases, and 10 bases lay between the germline ends. The CDR3 is 15 residues long. CDR1 and CDR2 from the germline V gene are LGHDT and YNNKEL (reference sequence).